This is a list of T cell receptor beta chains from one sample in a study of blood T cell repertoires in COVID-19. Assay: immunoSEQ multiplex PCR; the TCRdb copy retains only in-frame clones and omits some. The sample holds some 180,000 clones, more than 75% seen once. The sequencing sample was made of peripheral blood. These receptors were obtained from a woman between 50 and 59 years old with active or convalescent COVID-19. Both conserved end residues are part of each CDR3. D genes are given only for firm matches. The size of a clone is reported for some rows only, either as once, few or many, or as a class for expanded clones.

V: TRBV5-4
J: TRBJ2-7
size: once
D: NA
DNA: TGTGCCAGCAGCTTGTACTACGAGCAGTACTTC
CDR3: CASSLYYEQYF

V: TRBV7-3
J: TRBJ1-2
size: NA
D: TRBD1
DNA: TGTGCCAGCAGCTTAACTGAAAGGACAGGGGGCTTGGAAGGCTACACCTTC
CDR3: CASSLTERTGGLEGYTF

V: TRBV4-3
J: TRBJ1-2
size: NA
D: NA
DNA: TGCGCCAGCAGCCACCGAGGGTCAGTTTTAAGTGGCTACACCTTC
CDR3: CASSHRGSVLSGYTF

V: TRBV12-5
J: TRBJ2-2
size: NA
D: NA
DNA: TGTGCTAGTGCTACGTCCAACACCGGGGAGCTGTTTTTT
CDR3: CASATSNTGELFF

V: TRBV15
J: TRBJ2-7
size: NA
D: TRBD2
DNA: TGTGCCACCAGCGCCCGGGGGGGAGAGCAGTACTTC
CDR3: CATSARGGEQYF

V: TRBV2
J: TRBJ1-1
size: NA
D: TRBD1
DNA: TGTGCCAGCAGTGACACAGGGGTCTTCACTGAAGCTTTCTTT
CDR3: CASSDTGVFTEAFF

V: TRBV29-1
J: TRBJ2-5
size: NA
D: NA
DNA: TGCAGCGTTGAAGTTCGGGACAAAGAGACCCAGTACTTC
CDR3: CSVEVRDKETQYF

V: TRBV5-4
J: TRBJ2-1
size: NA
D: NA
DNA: TGTGCCAGCAGCTTGGATGGGACAATGGCATACAATGAGCAGTTCTTC
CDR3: CASSLDGTMAYNEQFF

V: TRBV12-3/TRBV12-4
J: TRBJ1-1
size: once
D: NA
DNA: TGTGCCAGCAGTTTATATCGGGACTCAGAAGCTTTCTTT
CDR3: CASSLYRDSEAFF

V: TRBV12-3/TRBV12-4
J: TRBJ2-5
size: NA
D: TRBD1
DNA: TGTGCCAGCAGGACAGGGGGCGGAAGGACCCAGTACTTC
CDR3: CASRTGGGRTQYF

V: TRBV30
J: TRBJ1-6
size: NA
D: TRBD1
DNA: TGTGCCTCCAGAGGGACAGGGAGCTCCTATAATTCACCCCTCCACTTT
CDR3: CASRGTGSSYNSPLHF

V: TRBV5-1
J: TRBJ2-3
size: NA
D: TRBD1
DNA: TGCGCCAGCAGCTTGGAGGGGAGGACAGGGTCAGATACGCAGTATTTT
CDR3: CASSLEGRTGSDTQYF

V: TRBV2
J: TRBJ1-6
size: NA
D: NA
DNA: TGTGCCAGCAGTGCGTCGGTCCGGGATTCACCCCTCCACTTT
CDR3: CASSASVRDSPLHF

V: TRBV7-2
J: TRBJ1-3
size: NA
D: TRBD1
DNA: TGTGCCAGCAGCTCCTTGACAGGGGGAAGAAACACCATATATTTT
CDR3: CASSSLTGGRNTIYF

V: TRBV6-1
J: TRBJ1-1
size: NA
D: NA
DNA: TGTGCCAGCAGTGAAGGATTCAGGAATATGAACACTGAAGCTTTCTTT
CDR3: CASSEGFRNMNTEAFF

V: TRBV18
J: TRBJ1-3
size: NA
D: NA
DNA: TGTGCCAGCTCACCCTCCCGGGGGAGCTCTGGAAACACCATATATTTT
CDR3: CASSPSRGSSGNTIYF

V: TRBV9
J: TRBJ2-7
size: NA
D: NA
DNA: TGTGCCAGCAGCCCGTCACAAACCTCCTACGAGCAGTACTTC
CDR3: CASSPSQTSYEQYF

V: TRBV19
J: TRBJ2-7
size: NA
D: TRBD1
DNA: TGTGCCAGTAGTATAAGGGCAGGGGGCGGCTACGAGCAGTACTTC
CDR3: CASSIRAGGGYEQYF

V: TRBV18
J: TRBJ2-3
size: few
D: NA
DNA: TGTGCCAGCTCATCAACCTATAGCACAGATACGCAGTATTTT
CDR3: CASSSTYSTDTQYF

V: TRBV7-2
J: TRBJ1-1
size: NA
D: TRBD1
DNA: TGTGCCAGCAGCCAAAGGACAGGACTTGAAGCTTTCTTT
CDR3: CASSQRTGLEAFF

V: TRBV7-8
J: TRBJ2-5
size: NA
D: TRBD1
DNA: TGTGCCAGCAGCTCAGGGACAGTGGAGACCCAGTACTTC
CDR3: CASSSGTVETQYF

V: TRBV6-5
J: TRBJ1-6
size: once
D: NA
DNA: TGTGCCAGCAGGCTTTCCGGGACAATTAATTCACCCCTCCACTTT
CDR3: CASRLSGTINSPLHF

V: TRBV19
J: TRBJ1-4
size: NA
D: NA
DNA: TGTGCCAGTAGTACGCTGGGGCGAACTAATGAAAAACTGTTTTTT
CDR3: CASSTLGRTNEKLFF

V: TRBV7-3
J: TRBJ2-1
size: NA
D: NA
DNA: TGTGCCAGCAGCTTCCAGGGGACTGAGCAGTTCTTC
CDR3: CASSFQGTEQFF

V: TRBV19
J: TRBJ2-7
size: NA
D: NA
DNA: TGTGCCAGTAGTATAGATGGGCAGGAGGCCTACGAGCAGTACTTC
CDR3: CASSIDGQEAYEQYF